These T cell receptor beta chains were read from a single sample in a study of T cell changes during pregnancy in multiple sclerosis. Here immunoSEQ multiplex PCR was the method, and the copy in TCRdb shows in-frame clones only, minus some. The top ten hold about 12% of the sample, which has approximately 30,000 clones, about nine tenths seen once. The material sequenced was CD8+ T cells from peripheral blood mononuclear cells, taken in the first trimester of pregnancy. These receptors were obtained from a female donor with multiple sclerosis, enrolled in a pregnancy study. CDR3s include the opening cysteine and the closing phenylalanine or tryptophan. A D gene is named only where the DNA matches it firmly. Rows may omit the clone size; those that give it use once, few, many or a size class.

TRBV7-6	TRBJ2-3	16	TRBD2	-	TGTGCCAGCAGCTTGGGGACTAGCGGGACGCGAGATACGCAGTATTTT	CASSLGTSGTRDTQYF
TRBV7-9	TRBJ2-1	15	TRBD2	-	TGTGCCAGCAGCTCGGGACTAGCGGAGGGGTTTGAGCAGTTCTTC	CASSSGLAEGFEQFF
TRBV4-2	TRBJ2-7	13	-	-	TGTGCCAGCAGCCAAGAGACAGTTTACGAGCAGTACTTC	CASSQETVYEQYF
TRBV7-8	TRBJ1-5	13	-	once	TGTGCCAGCAGGATAAACAGGGATCAGCCCCAGCATTTT	CASRINRDQPQHF
TRBV7-9	TRBJ2-1	14	TRBD2	-	TGTGCCAGCAGCCATCCTAGCGGGGGGAATGAGCAGTTCTTC	CASSHPSGGNEQFF
TRBV4-3	TRBJ1-5	14	-	-	TGCGCCAGCAGCTCAGACAGAATCAATCAGCCCCAGCATTTT	CASSSDRINQPQHF
TRBV10-3	TRBJ2-7	13	-	-	TGTGCCATCAGTGAACGCAGGGTTGAAGAGCAGTACTTC	CAISERRVEEQYF
TRBV10-3	TRBJ2-2	16	-	-	TGTGCCACCCGGACGGTCGCCGGGACTTACACCGGGGAGCTGTTTTTT	CATRTVAGTYTGELFF
TRBV19	TRBJ1-1	14	TRBD1	-	TGTGCCAGTAGTACCGGGACAGGGTACACTGAAGCTTTCTTT	CASSTGTGYTEAFF
TRBV25-1	TRBJ2-3	17	TRBD1	-	TGTGCCAGCAGTGGATATAGCGGACAGGGAAAAACAGATACGCAGTATTTT	CASSGYSGQGKTDTQYF
TRBV27	TRBJ2-3	15	-	-	TGTGCCAGTGGTGTACGGGAGTTTGTCACAGATACGCAGTATTTT	CASGVREFVTDTQYF
TRBV7-8	TRBJ2-7	13	-	-	TGTGCCAGCAGCAGAGGGTCATCCTACGAGCAGTACTTC	CASSRGSSYEQYF
TRBV5-6	TRBJ1-4	16	-	-	TGTGCCAGCAGCTTAGAGCATTCGGGTACTAATGAAAAACTGTTTTTT	CASSLEHSGTNEKLFF
TRBV9	TRBJ2-5	15	TRBD1	-	TGTGCCAGCAGCGTAGTTGGCCGGGACAGAGAGACCCAGTACTTC	CASSVVGRDRETQYF
TRBV2	TRBJ1-5	14	-	-	TGTGCCAGCAGCTCAGGGAGGTCGGGCCAGCCCCAGCATTTT	CASSSGRSGQPQHF
TRBV7-2	TRBJ2-5	14	TRBD2	-	TGTGCCAGCAGCGCTAGCGGGAGCTTAGAGACCCAGTACTTC	CASSASGSLETQYF
TRBV7-8	TRBJ2-2	14	-	medium-sized	TGTGCCAGCAGCTTAAACCCGAGTACCGGGGAGCTGTTTTTT	CASSLNPSTGELFF
TRBV7-6	TRBJ1-2	14	TRBD1	-	TGTGCCAGCAGACCAGGGGGTGATCCGTATGGCTACACCTTC	CASRPGGDPYGYTF
TRBV29-1	TRBJ1-1	15	TRBD1	-	TGCAGCGTTCCAGGACAGGGGGCTGTCGGCACTGAAGCTTTCTTT	CSVPGQGAVGTEAFF
TRBV7-9	TRBJ2-1	16	-	-	TGTGCCAGCAGCCCCCTGCGGACTCCCTCCTACAATGAGCAGTTCTTC	CASSPLRTPSYNEQFF
TRBV7-8	TRBJ2-1	15	TRBD2	-	TGTGCCAGCAGCCTAGGGGCGGGAGTGGGCAATGAGCAGTTCTTC	CASSLGAGVGNEQFF
TRBV6-5	TRBJ2-7	14	TRBD1	-	TGTGCCAGCAGTTACTTACAGGGGGTGGTCGAGCAGTACTTC	CASSYLQGVVEQYF
TRBV5-1	TRBJ1-2	15	-	-	TGCGCCAGCTTTGGAGATAAAATGCCTTCGGATGGCTACACCTTC	CASFGDKMPSDGYTF
TRBV2	TRBJ2-7	16	-	once	TGTGCCAGCAGTGAACCCCTTGGCGGGCCCTCCTACGAGCAGTACTTC	CASSEPLGGPSYEQYF
TRBV15	TRBJ2-1	11	-	-	TGTGCCACCAGCAGACTGAATGAGCAGTTCTTC	CATSRLNEQFF
TRBV18	TRBJ2-7	11	-	-	TGTGCCAGCTCACCAGGGCGCGAGCAGTACTTC	CASSPGREQYF
TRBV27	TRBJ1-2	13	-	-	TGTGCCAGCAGTTCCCGGGGGAACTATGGCTACACCTTC	CASSSRGNYGYTF
TRBV2	TRBJ1-5	13	-	-	TGTGCCAGCGTAGACAGAAGCAATCAGCCCCAGCATTTT	CASVDRSNQPQHF
TRBV10-3	TRBJ2-7	13	TRBD1	-	TGTGCCATCAGTGTCGGGACAGACTACGAGCAGTACTTC	CAISVGTDYEQYF
TRBV11-2	TRBJ1-2	12	-	-	TGTGCCAGCAGCTTAGGCGGGGGTGACTACACCTTC	CASSLGGGDYTF
TRBV4-3	TRBJ1-1	14	-	-	TGCGCCAGCAGCCAAGTCAGCGGGGGTACTGAAGCTTTCTTT	CASSQVSGGTEAFF
TRBV19	TRBJ2-7	14	TRBD2	-	TGTGCCAGTAGTTTAAGCGGGAGGGCCGACGAGCAGTACTTC	CASSLSGRADEQYF
TRBV6-5	TRBJ1-1	13	-	-	TGTGCCAGCAGTTACTCGAGGGACACTGAAGCTTTCTTT	CASSYSRDTEAFF
TRBV2	TRBJ2-1	14	-	-	TGTGCCAGCAGTGGGCAGGTGAACGGCAATGAGCAGTTCTTC	CASSGQVNGNEQFF
TRBV6-6	TRBJ1-1	11	-	-	TGTGCCAGCAGCTATAGCCTTGAAGCTTTCTTT	CASSYSLEAFF
TRBV30	TRBJ2-2	17	-	-	TGTGCCTGGGAAAGAGGACCATCTAGCGCCGACACCGGGGAGCTGTTTTTT	CAWERGPSSADTGELFF
TRBV5-5	TRBJ1-5	15	-	-	TGTGCCAGCAGCTTGGGTAGCTATAGCAATCAGCCCCAGCATTTT	CASSLGSYSNQPQHF
TRBV6-1	TRBJ2-1	15	TRBD1	-	TGTGCCAGCTACAGGGACAGAATTTCCTACAATGAGCAGTTCTTC	CASYRDRISYNEQFF
TRBV27	TRBJ2-1	15	TRBD1	-	TGTGCCAGCAGTGCATCCGGGACAGGGGCCAATGAGCAGTTCTTC	CASSASGTGANEQFF
TRBV27	TRBJ2-3	15	TRBD2	once	TGTGCCAGCAGCTCCCAGCGGGAGGGCACAGATACGCAGTATTTT	CASSSQREGTDTQYF
TRBV10-3	TRBJ2-3	12	-	-	TGTGCCATCAGTGATCAGGTAGATACGCAGTATTTT	CAISDQVDTQYF
TRBV27	TRBJ2-5	13	-	-	TGTGCCAGCAGCCGCGCCCTTCAAGAGACCCAGTACTTC	CASSRALQETQYF
TRBV5-6	TRBJ2-7	14	-	-	TGTGCCAGCAGCTTGGCGGGACAAGGGTTAGAGCAGTACTTC	CASSLAGQGLEQYF
TRBV27	TRBJ2-7	13	-	-	TGTGCCAGCAGTGCGGGACGGACCTACGAGCAGTACTTC	CASSAGRTYEQYF
TRBV9	TRBJ2-7	14	TRBD2	-	TGTGCCAGCAGCGTTGGAGCGGGAGAGTACGAGCAGTACTTC	CASSVGAGEYEQYF
TRBV27	TRBJ1-5	16	TRBD1	-	TGTGCCAGCCGTGACAGGGGAGGACTGAGCAATCAGCCCCAGCATTTT	CASRDRGGLSNQPQHF
TRBV18	TRBJ1-6	15	TRBD1	once	TGTGCCAGCTCACGACAGGGACAGGGGAATTCACCCCTCCACTTT	CASSRQGQGNSPLHF
TRBV2	TRBJ2-7	13	-	-	TGTGCCAGTACCGGGACAACACCCTACGAGCAGTACTTC	CASTGTTPYEQYF
TRBV27	TRBJ2-2	17	TRBD2	-	TGTGCCAGCAGTTTAAATCGACTAGCTGCGAACACCGGGGAGCTGTTTTTT	CASSLNRLAANTGELFF
TRBV29-1	TRBJ2-3	11	TRBD2	-	TGCAGCGTCCGGGGGGGGAATACGCAGTATTTT	CSVRGGNTQYF
TRBV6-1	TRBJ2-1	15	TRBD2	-	TGTGCCAGCAGTGTGGAGCGGGAGGGCTACAATGAGCAGTTCTTC	CASSVEREGYNEQFF
TRBV28	TRBJ2-4	17	-	-	TGTGCCAGCAGCTCATGGGGGCCTAGCGGCCCGCGAGACATTCAGTACTTC	CASSSWGPSGPRDIQYF
TRBV28	TRBJ2-1	12	-	-	TGTGCCAGCCTCGCGACCTACAATGAGCAGTTCTTC	CASLATYNEQFF
TRBV10-2	TRBJ2-7	13	-	-	TGCGCCAGCAGTGAGATCTCCGGGAACGAGCAGTACTTC	CASSEISGNEQYF
TRBV4-2	TRBJ1-5	17	-	-	TGTGCCAGCAGCCAAGATCAAGGACAGCACAACAATCAGCCCCAGCATTTT	CASSQDQGQHNNQPQHF
TRBV6-5	TRBJ2-7	14	TRBD1	-	TGTGCCAGCAGTTACACAGGGGCCTCCTACGAGCAGTACTTC	CASSYTGASYEQYF
TRBV9	TRBJ2-2	13	-	-	TGTGCCAGCAGCCCCCGACTTTGGAGGGAGCTGTTTTTT	CASSPRLWRELFF
TRBV14	TRBJ2-7	13	-	once	TGTGCCAGCAGCCAGGTCCCCCCGGACGAGCAGTACTTC	CASSQVPPDEQYF
TRBV11-2	TRBJ2-1	15	TRBD2	-	TGTGCCAGCAGCTCCGGGACTAGCGACTACAATGAGCAGTTCTTC	CASSSGTSDYNEQFF